This section outlines one T cell receptor beta chain sequence together with its context. Its antigen is currently unknown. A much bigger clone sits one base away, suggesting this may be a read error. From germline, CDR1 is SGHKS and CDR2 YYEKEE (reference sequence). The V gene lost 3 bases and the J gene lost 4 bases, with 17 bases spanning the gap. CDR3 length: 15 amino acids. Samples came from axillary lymph nodes draining the breast cancer. This sample was taken from a study of breast tumors, draining lymph nodes, adjacent tissues. Study findings and constraints: Tumor repertoires ranked between lymph nodes and nontumor tissue in diversity, with V and J gene preferences. Most tumor T cells seemingly derive from lymph node, then expand in tumor. The lymph node origin of tumor T cells was framed as consistent with a hypothesis, not demonstrated. Luminal-like breast cancer showed significantly higher tumor–nontumor repertoire similarity than basal-like.

Each CDR3 protein gets one entry after TCRdb re-called the multiplex PCR reads with MiXCR. This sample has approximately 210,000 distinct CDR3 sequences; under 40% occur once, and the top ten carry about 3.3%. Sequencing input: axillary lymph node tissue. The chain has TRBV5-5 and TRBJ2-7, with TRBD1 as a possible D gene (7 bases). This sequence originates from a female donor with breast cancer. Some clones in this sample may be carry-over from other donors' samples. For the CDR3, the DNA is TGTGCCAGCAGCTCGGGGACAGCGGGCCTGTACGAGCAGTACTTC. Protein sequence: CASSSGTAGLYEQYF.